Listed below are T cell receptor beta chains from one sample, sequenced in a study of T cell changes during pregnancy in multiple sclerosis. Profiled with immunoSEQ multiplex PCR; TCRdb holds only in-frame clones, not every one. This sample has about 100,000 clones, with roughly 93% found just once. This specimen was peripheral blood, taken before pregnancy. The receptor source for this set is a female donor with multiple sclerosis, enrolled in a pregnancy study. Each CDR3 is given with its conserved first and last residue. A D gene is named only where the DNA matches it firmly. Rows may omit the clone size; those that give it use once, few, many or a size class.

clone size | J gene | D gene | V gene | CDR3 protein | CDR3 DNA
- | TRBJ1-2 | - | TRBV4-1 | CASSHDSGANYGYTF | TGCGCCAGCAGCCACGACAGTGGAGCTAACTATGGCTACACCTTC
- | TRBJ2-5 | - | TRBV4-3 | CASSQTGFQETQYF | TGCGCCAGCAGTCAAACGGGATTTCAAGAGACCCAGTACTTC
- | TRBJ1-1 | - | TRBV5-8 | CASSFGGKNTEAFF | TGTGCCAGCAGCTTCGGGGGAAAGAACACTGAAGCTTTCTTT
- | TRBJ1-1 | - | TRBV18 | CASSPRESLPEAFF | TGTGCCAGCTCACCACGGGAGAGTCTCCCTGAAGCTTTCTTT
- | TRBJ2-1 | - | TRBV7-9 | CASSPSGVSYNEQFF | TGTGCCAGCAGCCCTTCGGGAGTTTCCTACAATGAGCAGTTCTTC
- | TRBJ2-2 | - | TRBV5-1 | CASKREGGNTGELFF | TGCGCCAGCAAAAGAGAGGGCGGGAACACCGGGGAGCTGTTTTTT
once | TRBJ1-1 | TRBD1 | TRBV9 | CASSLQGVNTEAFF | TGTGCCAGCAGCCTCCAGGGGGTAAATACTGAAGCTTTCTTT
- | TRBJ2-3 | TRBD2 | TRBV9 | CASSVGLAGVTDTQYF | TGTGCCAGCAGCGTAGGGCTAGCGGGAGTTACAGATACGCAGTATTTT
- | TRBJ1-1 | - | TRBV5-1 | CASSLWTLNTEAFF | TGCGCCAGCAGCTTGTGGACACTGAACACTGAAGCTTTCTTT
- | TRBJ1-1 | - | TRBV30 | CAWSVWGDTEAFF | TGTGCCTGGAGTGTTTGGGGGGACACTGAAGCTTTCTTT
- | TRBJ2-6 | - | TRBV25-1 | CASTLGSGAGSGANVLTF | TGTGCCAGCACCCTAGGGTCCGGTGCGGGTTCTGGGGCCAACGTCCTGACTTTC
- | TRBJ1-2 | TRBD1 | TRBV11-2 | CASRTGGRSYGYTF | TGTGCCAGCAGGACAGGGGGCAGGAGCTATGGCTACACCTTC
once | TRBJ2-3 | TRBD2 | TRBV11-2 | CASSSVLGLAGVVPDTQYF | TGTGCCAGCAGCTCGGTTCTGGGACTAGCGGGAGTGGTGCCAGATACGCAGTATTTT
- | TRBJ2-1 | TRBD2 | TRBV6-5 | CASSYERETPHEQFF | TGTGCCAGCAGTTACGAGCGGGAGACCCCCCATGAGCAGTTCTTC
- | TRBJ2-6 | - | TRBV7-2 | CASSPSSGANVLTF | TGTGCCAGCAGTCCTAGCTCTGGGGCCAACGTCCTGACTTTC
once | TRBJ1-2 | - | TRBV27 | CASRPQGVGYGYTF | TGTGCCAGCAGACCCCAAGGGGTAGGGTATGGCTACACCTTC